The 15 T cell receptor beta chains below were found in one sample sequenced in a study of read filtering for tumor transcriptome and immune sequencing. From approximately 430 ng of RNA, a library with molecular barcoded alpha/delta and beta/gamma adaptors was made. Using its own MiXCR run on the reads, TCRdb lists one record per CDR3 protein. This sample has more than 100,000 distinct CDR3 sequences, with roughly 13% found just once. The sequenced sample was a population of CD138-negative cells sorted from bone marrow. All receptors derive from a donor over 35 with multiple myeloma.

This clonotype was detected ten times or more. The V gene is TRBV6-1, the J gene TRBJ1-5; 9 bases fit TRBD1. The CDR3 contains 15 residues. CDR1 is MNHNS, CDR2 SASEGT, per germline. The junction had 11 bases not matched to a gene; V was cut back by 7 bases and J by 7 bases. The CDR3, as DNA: TGTGCCAGCATGGCGAGGGGACAGGGTTGGCAGCCCCAGCATTTT. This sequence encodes CASMARGQGWQPQHF.

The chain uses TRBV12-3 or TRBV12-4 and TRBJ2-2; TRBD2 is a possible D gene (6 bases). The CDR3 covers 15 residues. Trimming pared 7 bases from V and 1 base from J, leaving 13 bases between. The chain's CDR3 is CASKDPGLNTGELFF. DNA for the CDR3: TGTGCCAGCAAAGACCCGGGACTGAACACCGGGGAGCTGTTTTTT.

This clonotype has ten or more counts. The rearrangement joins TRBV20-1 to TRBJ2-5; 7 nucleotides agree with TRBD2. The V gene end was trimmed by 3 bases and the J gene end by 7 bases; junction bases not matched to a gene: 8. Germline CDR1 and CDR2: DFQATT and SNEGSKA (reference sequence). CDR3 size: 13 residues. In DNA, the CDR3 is TGCAGTGCTAGCGGCACTAGCGTCGGGACCCAGTACTTC. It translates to CSASGTSVGTQYF.

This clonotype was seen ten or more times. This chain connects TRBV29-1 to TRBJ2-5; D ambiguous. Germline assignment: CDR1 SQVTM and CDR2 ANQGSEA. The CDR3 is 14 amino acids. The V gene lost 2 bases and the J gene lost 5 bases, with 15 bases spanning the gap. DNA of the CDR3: TGCAGCGTTGAATTTGGTCCCCAGGTGGAGACCCAGTACTTC. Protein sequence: CSVEFGPQVETQYF.

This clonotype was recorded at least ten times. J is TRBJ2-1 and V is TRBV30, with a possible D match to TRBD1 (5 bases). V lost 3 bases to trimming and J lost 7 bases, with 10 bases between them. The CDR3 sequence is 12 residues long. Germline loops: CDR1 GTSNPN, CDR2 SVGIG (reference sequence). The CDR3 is CAWRGPGNEQFF. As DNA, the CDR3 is TGTGCCTGGAGGGGCCCAGGGAATGAGCAGTTCTTC.

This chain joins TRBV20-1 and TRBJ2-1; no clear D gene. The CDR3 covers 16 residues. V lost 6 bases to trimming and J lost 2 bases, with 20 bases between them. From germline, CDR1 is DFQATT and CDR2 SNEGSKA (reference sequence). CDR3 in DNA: TGCAGTGCGGACGACTCCTCCCCTGGGACCTACAATGAGCAGTTCTTC. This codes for CSADDSSPGTYNEQFF.

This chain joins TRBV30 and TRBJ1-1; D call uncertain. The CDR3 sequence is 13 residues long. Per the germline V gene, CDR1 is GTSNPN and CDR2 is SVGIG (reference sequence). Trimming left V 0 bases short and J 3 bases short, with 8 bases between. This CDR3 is CAWSVSRYTEAFF. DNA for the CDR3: TGTGCCTGGAGTGTAAGCAGGTACACTGAAGCTTTCTTT. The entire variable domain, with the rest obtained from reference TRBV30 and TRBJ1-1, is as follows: SQTIHQWPATLVQPVGSPLSLECTVEGTSNPNLYWYRQAAGRGLQLLFYSVGIGQISSEVPQNLSASRPQDRQFILSSKKLLLSDSGFYLCAWSVSRYTEAFFGQGTRLTVV.

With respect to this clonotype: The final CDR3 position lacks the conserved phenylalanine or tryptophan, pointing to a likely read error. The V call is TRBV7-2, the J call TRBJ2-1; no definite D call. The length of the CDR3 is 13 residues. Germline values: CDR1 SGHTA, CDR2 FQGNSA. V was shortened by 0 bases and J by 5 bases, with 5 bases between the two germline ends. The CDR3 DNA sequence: TGTGCCAGCAGCTTAGCAGGGAACAATGAGCAGTTCCTC. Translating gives CASSLAGNNEQFL.

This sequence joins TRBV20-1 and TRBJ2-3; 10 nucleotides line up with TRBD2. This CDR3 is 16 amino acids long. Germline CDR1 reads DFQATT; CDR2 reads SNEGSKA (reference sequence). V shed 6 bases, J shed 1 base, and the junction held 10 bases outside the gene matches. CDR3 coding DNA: TGCAGTGCCGAAGGGACTAGCGTTGGCCGCACAGATACGCAGTATTTT. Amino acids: CSAEGTSVGRTDTQYF.

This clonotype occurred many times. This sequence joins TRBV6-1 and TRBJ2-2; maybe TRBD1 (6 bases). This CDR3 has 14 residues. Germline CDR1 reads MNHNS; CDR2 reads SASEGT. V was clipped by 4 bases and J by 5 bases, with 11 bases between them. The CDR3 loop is CASSADSYTGELFF. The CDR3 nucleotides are TGTGCCAGCAGTGCGGACAGCTATACCGGGGAGCTGTTTTTT.

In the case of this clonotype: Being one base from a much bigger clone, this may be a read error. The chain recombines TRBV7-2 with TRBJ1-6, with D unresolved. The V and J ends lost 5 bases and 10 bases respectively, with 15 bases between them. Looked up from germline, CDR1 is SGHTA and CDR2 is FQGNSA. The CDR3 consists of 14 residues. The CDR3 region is CASSPSLSSSPLHF. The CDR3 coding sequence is TGTGCCAGCAGCCCGTCTCTTAGCAGCTCACCCCTCCACTTT. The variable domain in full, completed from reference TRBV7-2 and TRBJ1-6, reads GAGVSQSPSNKVTEKGKDVELRCDPISGHTALYWYRQSLGQGLEFLIYFQGNSAPDKSGLPSDRFSAERTGGSVSTLTIQRTQQEDSAVYLCASSPSLSSSPLHFGNGTRLTVT.

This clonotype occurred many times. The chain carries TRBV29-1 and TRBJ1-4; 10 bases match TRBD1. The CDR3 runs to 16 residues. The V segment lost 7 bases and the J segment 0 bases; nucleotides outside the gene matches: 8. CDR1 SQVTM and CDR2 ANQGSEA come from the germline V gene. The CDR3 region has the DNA TGCAGCGCGACGGACAGGGGGAGAACAACTAATGAAAAACTGTTTTTT. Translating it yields CSATDRGRTTNEKLFF.

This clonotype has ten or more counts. Written as DNA, the CDR3 is TGCAGTGCTAGAGATGTCCTGGGGCTTAGGAACACTGAAGCTTTCTTT. It specifies CSARDVLGLRNTEAFF. V and J are TRBV20-1 and TRBJ1-1; weak D call: TRBD1 (5 bases). Germline CDR1 is DFQATT and CDR2 is SNEGSKA (reference sequence). The V end was cut by 0 bases, the J end by 1 base, with 15 bases between. The CDR3 is 16 amino acids.

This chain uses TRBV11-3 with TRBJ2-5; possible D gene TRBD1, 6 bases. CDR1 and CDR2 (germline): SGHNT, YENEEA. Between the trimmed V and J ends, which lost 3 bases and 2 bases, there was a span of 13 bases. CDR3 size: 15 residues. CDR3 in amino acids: CASSFGGQSQETQYF. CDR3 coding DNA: TGTGCCAGCAGCTTTGGGGGACAATCACAAGAGACCCAGTACTTC.

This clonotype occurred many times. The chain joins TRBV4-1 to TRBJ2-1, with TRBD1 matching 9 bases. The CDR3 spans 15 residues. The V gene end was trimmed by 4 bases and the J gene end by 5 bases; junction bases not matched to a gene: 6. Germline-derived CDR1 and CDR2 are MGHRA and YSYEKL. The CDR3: CASSLRTGVNNEQFF. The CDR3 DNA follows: TGCGCCAGCAGCCTCAGGACAGGGGTGAACAATGAGCAGTTCTTC.